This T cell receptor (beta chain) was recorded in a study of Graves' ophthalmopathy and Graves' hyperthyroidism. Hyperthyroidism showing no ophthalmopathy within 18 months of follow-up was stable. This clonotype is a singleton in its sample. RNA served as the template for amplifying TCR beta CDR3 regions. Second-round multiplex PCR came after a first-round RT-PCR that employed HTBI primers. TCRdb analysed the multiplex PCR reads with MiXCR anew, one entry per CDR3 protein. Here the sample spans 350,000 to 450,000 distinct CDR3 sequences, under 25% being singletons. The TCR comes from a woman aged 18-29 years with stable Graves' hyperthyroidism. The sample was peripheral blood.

The chain's CDR3 is CASSYSLGAGELFF. The CDR3 DNA follows: TGTGCCAGCAGTTACTCCCTTGGAGCCGGGGAGCTGTTTTTT. The chain links TRBV6-5 to TRBJ2-2; D not certain. Germline V gives CDR1 MNHEY, CDR2 SVGAGI. This CDR3 has 14 residues. The V and J ends lost 0 bases and 6 bases respectively, with 8 bases between them.